These 29 T cell receptor beta chains were all obtained from the same sample, sequenced in a study of early T cells in non-severe SARS-CoV-2 infection. TCRdb itself ran the 5' RACE reads through MiXCR, one entry per CDR3 protein. The profile shows around 25,000 distinct CDR3 sequences, 4% to 5.5% of them singletons. The sequenced sample consisted of whole blood. All receptors come from an adult who was a healthcare worker with PCR-confirmed SARS-CoV-2 infection or an uninfected control (not recorded which).

This clonotype was recorded many times. V and J are TRBV20-1 and TRBJ2-2, with 9 bases aligning to TRBD1. Unmatched junction bases numbered 3, after V lost 4 bases and J lost 0 bases. The CDR3 spans 15 residues. Germline V lookup: CDR1 DFQATT, CDR2 SNEGSKA (reference sequence). CDR3 in amino acids: CSAKRQGANTGELFF. The CDR3 region has the DNA TGCAGTGCTAAAAGACAGGGGGCGAACACCGGGGAGCTGTTTTTT.

This clonotype has at least ten counts. The CDR3 DNA sequence: TGTGCCAGCAGCTTGGGACAGACAACTAATGAAAAACTGTTTTTT. Its translation: CASSLGQTTNEKLFF. The V call is TRBV7-9, the J call TRBJ1-4, with 7 nucleotides matching TRBD1. The V gene's germline CDR1 is SEHNR and CDR2 FQNEAQ (reference sequence). The CDR3 loop spans 15 amino acids. The J segment lost 0 bases and the V segment lost 3 bases, leaving 1 base of the junction unmatched.

This rearrangement joins TRBV5-1 to TRBJ1-1; no clear D. Germline-derived CDR1 and CDR2 are SGHRS and YFSETQ. The length of the CDR3 is 15 residues. V lost 3 bases, J lost 2 bases, and 14 bases lay in between. The CDR3: CASSWWAGINTEAFF. Written as DNA, the CDR3 is TGCGCCAGCAGCTGGTGGGCCGGGATCAACACTGAAGCTTTCTTT. Full variable domain (missing parts from reference TRBV5-1 and TRBJ1-1): KAGVTQTPRYLIKTRGQQVTLSCSPISGHRSVSWYQQTPGQGLQFLFEYFSETQRNKGNFPGRFSGRQFSNSRSEMNVSTLELGDSALYLCASSWWAGINTEAFFGQGTRLTVV.

This clonotype was seen many times. The chain recombines TRBV5-1 with TRBJ2-3; 9 bases are shared with TRBD2. Germline V gives CDR1 SGHRS, CDR2 YFSETQ. The J segment lost 3 bases and the V segment lost 1 base, leaving 6 bases of the junction unmatched. This CDR3 is built from 16 residues. CDR3 DNA sequence: TGCGCCAGCAGCTTGATTAGCGGGAGTTTGACAGATACGCAGTATTTT. The encoded protein is CASSLISGSLTDTQYF.

The V gene is TRBV9, the J gene TRBJ2-6; D gene unclear. The V gene's germline CDR1 is SGDLS and CDR2 YYNGEE. V lost 7 bases, J lost 0 bases, and 8 bases lay in between. This CDR3 has 14 amino acids. CDR3 DNA: TGTGCCAGCGGACCCCACTCTGGGGCCAACGTCCTGACTTTC. Amino acids: CASGPHSGANVLTF.

This clonotype was counted ten times or more. Germline and junction disagree at one end, which may indicate a read error. This chain uses TRBV7-7 with TRBJ2-5; possibly TRBD2 for D (6 bases). The germline V gene has CDR1 SSHAT and CDR2 FNYEAQ (reference sequence). The CDR3 sequence is 14 residues long. The CDR3 here is CASSPTGTSETQYF. The DNA for the CDR3 is TGTGCTAGCAGCCCGACCGGGACTTCAGAGACCCAGTACTTC.

The genes are TRBV6-6 and TRBJ2-1; 9 bases map to TRBD1. V trimming: 6 bases; J trimming: 4 bases; junction bases outside the gene matches: 4. The CDR3 extends over 14 amino acids. CDR1 and CDR2 (germline): MNHNY, SVGAGI (reference sequence). The CDR3 DNA reads as TGTGCCAGCAGAACAGGGGGCACGTACAATGAGCAGTTCTTC. Protein sequence: CASRTGGTYNEQFF.

At least ten counts were recorded for this clonotype. The chain couples TRBV29-1 to TRBJ2-7, with D possibly being TRBD1 or TRBD2 (5 bases each). Germline CDR1 is SQVTM and CDR2 is ANQGSEA. Trimming took 4 bases from V and 6 from J, leaving 13 bases between them. This CDR3 is built from 12 residues. DNA for the CDR3: TGCAGCGTTGCACGAGGGGTGGGCGAGCAGTACTTC. Its protein is CSVARGVGEQYF.

This clonotype has a count of ten or more. V and J are TRBV5-1 and TRBJ2-1; 10 bases fit TRBD2. Germline lookup yields CDR1 SGHRS and CDR2 YFSETQ. The J segment lost 0 bases and the V segment lost 2 bases, leaving 8 bases of the junction unmatched. The CDR3 is made up of 18 amino acids. CDR3 bases: TGCGCCAGCAGCTTAAGCGGGGGGGCCTTCCTCTCCTACAATGAGCAGTTCTTC. The encoded protein is CASSLSGGAFLSYNEQFF.

This chain joins TRBV6-6 and TRBJ2-1; D is possibly TRBD2 (7 bases). V was shortened by 7 bases and J by 7 bases, with 20 bases between the two germline ends. The CDR3 covers 15 residues. Germline V lookup: CDR1 MNHNY, CDR2 SVGAGI (reference sequence). In DNA, the CDR3 is TGTGCCAGCACCGACCCCTCCGGGGGGCGGAATGAGCAGTTCTTC. Its translation is CASTDPSGGRNEQFF.

About this clonotype itself: A much larger clone lies a single base off, so this may be a read error. The rearrangement links TRBV4-1 to TRBJ1-6; 9 nucleotides align to TRBD1. Germline values: CDR1 MGHRA, CDR2 YSYEKL. This CDR3 has 16 residues. This CDR3 reads CANSQMGQGRRSPLHF. The CDR3, as DNA: TGCGCCAACAGCCAAATGGGACAGGGAAGGAGATCACCCCTCCACTTT.

The chain joins TRBV18 to TRBJ1-1; no definite D call. The germline V gene encodes CDR1 KGHSH and CDR2 LQKENI. This CDR3 has 13 residues. Trimming removed 5 bases from V and 1 base from J, with 8 bases in between. CDR3 bases: TGTGCCAGCTCAACAGCGACGAACACTGAAGCTTTCTTT. It is translated as CASSTATNTEAFF. Full variable domain (remainder filled in from reference TRBV18 and TRBJ1-1): NAGVMQNPRHLVRRRGQEARLRCSPMKGHSHVYWYRQLPEEGLKFMVYLQKENIIDESGMPKERFSAEFPKEGPSILRIQQVVRGDSAAYFCASSTATNTEAFFGQGTRLTVV.

This clonotype was counted many times. The rearrangement uses TRBV10-3 and TRBJ2-7; the D gene is possibly TRBD2 (5 bases). V was shortened by 5 bases and J by 2 bases, with 16 bases between the two germline ends. The CDR3 has 15 residues. Per the germline V gene, CDR1 is ENHRY and CDR2 is SYGVKD. The CDR3 region has the DNA TGTGCCATCAGTCCCTCCGTGGGCGGGCCCTACGAGCAGTACTTC. Amino acids: CAISPSVGGPYEQYF.

This clonotype was seen at least ten times. The chain recombines TRBV30 with TRBJ1-4; D call uncertain. This CDR3 contains 12 residues. Between the trimmed V and J ends, which lost 8 bases and 4 bases, there was a span of 11 bases. Germline loops: CDR1 GTSNPN, CDR2 SVGIG (reference sequence). DNA for the CDR3: TGTGCCGGAGGACGGCTTAATGAAAAACTGTTTTTT. Encoded protein: CAGGRLNEKLFF.

The chain joins TRBV9 to TRBJ2-7; maybe TRBD1 (5 bases). This CDR3 spans 13 amino acids. Trimming removed 4 bases from V and 0 bases from J, with 8 bases in between. Germline V gives CDR1 SGDLS, CDR2 YYNGEE. The CDR3, as DNA: TGTGCCAGCAGCCCAACAGGCTCCTACGAGCAGTACTTC. Translation gives CASSPTGSYEQYF.

This clonotype was detected ten times or more. The CDR3 coding sequence is TGTGCCAGCAGCACCTGGACTAGCGGAGATACGCAGTATTTT. The encoded protein is CASSTWTSGDTQYF. The chain carries TRBV3-1 and TRBJ2-3, with TRBD2 matching over 10 bases. The V gene end was trimmed by 5 bases and the J gene end by 5 bases; junction bases not matched to a gene: 4. The CDR3 has 14 amino acids. CDR1 LGHDT and CDR2 YNNKEL come from the germline V gene (reference sequence).

Only a few counts were recorded for this clonotype. V usage is TRBV7-9 and J usage is TRBJ2-7; 9 bases are a match to TRBD2. The CDR3 is made up of 14 amino acids. The germline CDR1 and CDR2 sequences are SEHNR and FQNEAQ (reference sequence). The J segment lost 2 bases and the V segment lost 4 bases, leaving 3 bases of the junction unmatched. Written as DNA, the CDR3 is TGTGCCAGCAGCTCCGGACTAGCGCCCTACGAGCAGTACTTC. It translates to CASSSGLAPYEQYF.

Turning to this clonotype: A much larger clone differs by one base, so this may be a read error. The V and J genes are TRBV12-3 or TRBV12-4 and TRBJ1-2; unclear D gene. Trimming removed 6 bases from V and 4 bases from J, with 12 bases in between. The CDR3 length is 13 residues. This CDR3 reads CASSPHGFYGYTF. CDR3 nucleotide sequence: TGTGCCAGCAGCCCACATGGCTTCTATGGCTACACCTTC.

This clonotype showed up many times. The V and J genes are TRBV28 and TRBJ2-7, with 8 positions matching TRBD1. V shed 4 bases, J shed 2 bases, and the junction held 7 bases outside the gene matches. The germline V gene encodes CDR1 MDHEN and CDR2 SYDVKM. The CDR3 has 15 amino acids. This chain's CDR3 is CASSSDRGQPYEQYF. The CDR3 region has the DNA TGTGCCAGCAGTTCCGACAGGGGTCAACCCTACGAGCAGTACTTC.

The chain is built from TRBV20-1 and TRBJ1-1; no firm D call. The CDR3 has 13 amino acids. CDR1 and CDR2 from the germline V gene are DFQATT and SNEGSKA (reference sequence). With 1 base removed from V and 4 bases from J, the gap between germline ends came to 10 bases. CDR3 protein: CSARGGLGTEAFF. The CDR3 DNA reads TGCAGTGCTAGAGGGGGTTTGGGCACTGAAGCTTTCTTT.

The rearrangement uses TRBV5-4 and TRBJ2-3; a possible D gene is TRBD1 (7 bases). This CDR3 region has 14 residues. The V and J ends lost 4 bases and 1 base respectively, with 10 bases between them. The germline V gene encodes CDR1 SGHNT and CDR2 YYREEE (reference sequence). CDR3 in amino acids: CASSAGQRTDTQYF. The CDR3 DNA sequence: TGTGCCAGCAGCGCGGGACAGCGCACAGATACGCAGTATTTT.

This clonotype was counted ten times or more. The chain recombines TRBV5-6 with TRBJ1-1; D might be TRBD1 (6 bases). The V gene's germline CDR1 is SGHDT and CDR2 YYEEEE. V dropped 0 bases and J dropped 1 base, with 10 bases sitting between them. The CDR3 runs to 15 residues. The CDR3 loop is CASSLVSRGNTEAFF. The DNA of the CDR3 is TGTGCCAGCAGCTTGGTTTCCAGGGGGAACACTGAAGCTTTCTTT.

This clonotype was observed at least ten times. The gene calls are TRBV12-3 or TRBV12-4 and TRBJ2-1; D possibly corresponds to TRBD2 (5 bases). The CDR3 runs to 14 residues. V gave up 6 bases and J gave up 6 bases, with 15 bases separating them. The CDR3 spells CASSLDFRRNEQFF. CDR3 in DNA: TGTGCCAGCAGCCTGGACTTTCGTCGCAATGAGCAGTTCTTC.

This clonotype was counted only a few times. The chain uses TRBV20-1 and TRBJ2-3, with D possibly being TRBD1 or TRBD2 (7 bases each). Germline V gene sequence: CDR1 DFQATT, CDR2 SNEGSKA (reference sequence). The V end was cut by 8 bases, the J end by 4 bases, with 16 bases between. The CDR3 has 13 residues. DNA for the CDR3: TGCAGTCAGGGGGGGGCACCCCCAGATACGCAGTATTTT. Translation: CSQGGAPPDTQYF.

The chain employs TRBV19 and TRBJ1-1; 7 bases are a match to TRBD1. V trimming: 10 bases; J trimming: 1 base; junction bases outside the gene matches: 6. Germline CDR1 LNHDA, CDR2 SQIVND (reference sequence). The CDR3 spans 13 residues. In nucleotides, the CDR3 is TGTGCCACCGAGGACAGGACGAACACTGAAGCTTTCTTT. As protein: CATEDRTNTEAFF.

J is TRBJ2-1 and V is TRBV11-2, with 8 bases identical to TRBD2. Germline V gene data show CDR1 as SGHAT and CDR2 as FQNNGV. The V segment lost 2 bases and the J segment 4 bases; nucleotides outside the gene matches: 4. The CDR3 is 15 amino acids. CDR3: CASSLSKRGYNEQFF. The CDR3 coding sequence is TGTGCCAGCAGCTTATCGAAGCGGGGGTACAATGAGCAGTTCTTC.

This clonotype has ten or more counts. This chain connects TRBV6-2 or TRBV6-3 to TRBJ1-1; D is unclear. Trimming took 7 bases from V and 5 from J, leaving 23 bases between them. Germline assignment: CDR1 MNHEY and CDR2 SVGEGT. The CDR3 consists of 16 residues. The DNA of the CDR3 is TGTGCCAGCAACCAACCCCCGGGATCCGTCCGGACTGAAGCTTTCTTT. This codes for CASNQPPGSVRTEAFF.

This clonotype was seen ten or more times. The rearrangement links TRBV2 to TRBJ1-1; TRBD1 matches 8 bases. V was pared by 6 bases and J by 8 bases, with 11 bases of the junction left unmatched. Germline assignment: CDR1 SNHLY and CDR2 FYNNEI. The CDR3 contains 14 residues. CDR3 region: CASSPGTGGTEAFF. CDR3 nucleotides: TGTGCCAGCAGCCCTGGGACAGGAGGGACAGAAGCTTTCTTT.

This clonotype was detected many times. This rearrangement joins TRBV13 to TRBJ1-6; 7 nucleotides align to TRBD1. The V gene end was trimmed by 2 bases and the J gene end by 5 bases; junction bases not matched to a gene: 12. The germline CDR1 and CDR2 sequences are PRHDT and FYEKMQ (reference sequence). This CDR3 contains 18 residues. This CDR3 is CASSLNPVLGQNNSPLHF. CDR3 bases: TGTGCCAGCAGCTTAAACCCGGTTCTGGGACAGAATAATTCACCCCTCCACTTT. The full variable domain, in which reference TRBV13 and TRBJ1-6 provide the parts outside the CDR3, is AAGVIQSPRHLIKEKRETATLKCYPIPRHDTVYWYQQGPGQDPQFLISFYEKMQSDKGSIPDRFSAQQFSDYHSELNMSSLELGDSALYFCASSLNPVLGQNNSPLHFGNGTRLTVT.